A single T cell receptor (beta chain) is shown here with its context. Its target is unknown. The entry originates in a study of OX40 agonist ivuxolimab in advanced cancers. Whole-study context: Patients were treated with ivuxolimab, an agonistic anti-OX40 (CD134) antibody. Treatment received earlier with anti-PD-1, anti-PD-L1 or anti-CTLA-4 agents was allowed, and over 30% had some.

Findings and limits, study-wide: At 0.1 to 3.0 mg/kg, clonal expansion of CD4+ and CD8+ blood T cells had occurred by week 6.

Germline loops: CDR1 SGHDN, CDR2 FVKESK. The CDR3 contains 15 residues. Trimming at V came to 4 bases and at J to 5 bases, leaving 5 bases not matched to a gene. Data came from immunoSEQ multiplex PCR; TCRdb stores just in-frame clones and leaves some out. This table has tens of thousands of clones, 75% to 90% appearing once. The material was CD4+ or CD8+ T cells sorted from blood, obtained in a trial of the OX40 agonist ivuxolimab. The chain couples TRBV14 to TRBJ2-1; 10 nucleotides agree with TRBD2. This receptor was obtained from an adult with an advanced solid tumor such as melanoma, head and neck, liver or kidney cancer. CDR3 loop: CASSPLAGVNNEQFF. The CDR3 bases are TGTGCCAGCAGCCCCCTAGCGGGAGTTAACAATGAGCAGTTCTTC.